This T cell receptor (beta chain) was found in a study of Graves' ophthalmopathy and Graves' hyperthyroidism. Study observations and caveats: Most clonotypes expanded in thyroid above 0.001 frequency were present in blood too. As the model predicted ophthalmopathy progression, it achieved a sensitivity of nearly 71% and a specificity of about 78%.

Amplification targeted the TCR beta CDR3 regions, with RNA transcripts as the source material. RT-PCR in the first round used HTBI primers; a second-round multiplex PCR followed. TCRdb re-derived calls from the multiplex PCR reads in MiXCR, one entry per CDR3 protein. The data show about 380,000 distinct CDR3 sequences, 15% seen once. From germline, CDR1 is MGHRA and CDR2 YSYEKL. The CDR3 length is 16 residues. V shed 1 base, J shed 1 base, and the junction held 2 bases outside the gene matches. Many counts were recorded for this clonotype. What it recognizes is unknown. In this cohort, patients with other autoimmune diseases, uncontrolled infections, pregnancy or lactation were excluded. The source of the PBMCs was around 9 ml of fresh peripheral blood.

The clonotype was recovered from a woman aged 18-30 years with stable Graves' hyperthyroidism. Sequenced input: peripheral blood. This sequence joins TRBV4-1 and TRBJ1-1; 11 bases match TRBD1. The CDR3 loop reads CASSQGDRGKNTEAFF. Here the CDR3 DNA reads TGCGCCAGCAGCCAAGGGGACAGGGGGAAGAACACTGAAGCTTTCTTT.